This T cell receptor beta chain was recorded in a study of glioma-infiltrating T cells. The overall study: Presurgical dexamethasone in glioma patients lasted six or fewer days. Regarding the study as a whole: Non-neoplastic patients had below-expected tissue-blood divergence, while all gliomas exceeded expectation. Patients with low tissue-blood divergence carried a signature set of shared blood CDR3 motifs.

This clonotype was seen more than once but under ten times. What it binds is unknown. Amplification of TCR alpha and beta CDR3 regions from RNA used iRepertoire nested multiplex PCR. TCRdb used MiXCR to reprocess the multiplex PCR reads, holding one entry per CDR3 protein. The top ten clones hold around 12% of a sample with more than 350,000 distinct CDR3 sequences, roughly 41% of them seen once. The CDR3 runs to 14 residues. Germline loops: CDR1 SQVTM, CDR2 ANQGSEA. Trimming removed 7 bases from V and 7 bases from J, with 20 bases in between. The rearrangement joins TRBV29-1 to TRBJ2-1; maybe TRBD2 (7 bases). The sequencing input was glioma tissue, nonneoplastic brain tissue, or PBMCs (not recorded which). This TCR derives from a human donor with low-grade glioma or glioblastoma, undergoing nonglioma brain surgery, or in good health (not recorded which). CDR3 sequence: CSAVWDTSVNEQFF. In nucleotides, the CDR3 is TGCAGCGCTGTGTGGGACACTAGCGTGAATGAGCAGTTCTTC.